The clone carrying this T cell receptor (beta chain) was seen repeatedly, ten times or more. Its antigen is not known. Germline V gene lookup returns CDR1 MNHEY and CDR2 SVGEGT. This CDR3 is 14 amino acids long. V lost 3 bases, J lost 4 bases, and 3 bases stayed unmatched. cDNA molecules, individually, were tagged with unique molecular identifiers. TCRdb ran MiXCR on the 5' RACE reads and lists one entry per CDR3 protein. In the table there are some 58,000 distinct CDR3 sequences, under 15% of which are singletons. This record comes from a study of early T cells in non-severe SARS-CoV-2 infection. Looking at the study overall: Chains from this unsorted whole-blood bulk RNA could not be paired.

Findings of the study overall: Matches to VDJdb favored anti-spike CD8 responses and missed private and CD4 specificities.

The sequencing sample was made of whole blood. The clonotype was recovered from an adult who was a healthcare worker with PCR-confirmed SARS-CoV-2 infection or an uninfected control (not recorded which). The V gene is TRBV6-2 or TRBV6-3, the J gene TRBJ1-1, with TRBD1 matching 9 bases. The CDR3 sequence is CASSYRQGGTEAFF. Written as DNA, the CDR3 is TGTGCCAGCAGTTATCGACAGGGGGGCACTGAAGCTTTCTTT.